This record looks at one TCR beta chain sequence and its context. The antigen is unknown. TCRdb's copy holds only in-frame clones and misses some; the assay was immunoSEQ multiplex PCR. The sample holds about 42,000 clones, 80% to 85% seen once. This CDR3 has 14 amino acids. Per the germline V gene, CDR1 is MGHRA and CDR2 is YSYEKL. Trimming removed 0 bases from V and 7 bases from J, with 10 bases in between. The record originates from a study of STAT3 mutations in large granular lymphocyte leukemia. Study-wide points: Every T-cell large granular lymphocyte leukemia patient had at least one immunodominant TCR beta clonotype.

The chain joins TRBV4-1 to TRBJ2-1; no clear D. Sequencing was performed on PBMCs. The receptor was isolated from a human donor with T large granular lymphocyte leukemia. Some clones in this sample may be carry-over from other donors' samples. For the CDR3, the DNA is TGCGCCAGCAGCCAAGAAGTTAGGGTTAATGAGCAGTTCTTC. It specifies CASSQEVRVNEQFF.